This T cell receptor beta chain was obtained from a study of blood T cell repertoires in COVID-19. On the study more broadly: Material from acute and convalescent COVID-19 was sourced from the United States, Italy and Spain. The analysed material was cDNA or gDNA that came from T cells, B-cell-depleted T cells, or PBMCs.

Germline trimming cut 0 bases from V and 7 bases from J; bases unmatched to any gene: 6. CDR1 and CDR2 (germline): SGHTA, FQGTGA. The CDR3 sequence is 17 residues long. Participants, about 18 to 100 years old, spanned under 30 US areas. The data were produced by immunoSEQ multiplex PCR, yet TCRdb's version contains in-frame clones alone and is incomplete. The table shows fewer than 200,000 clones, with more than 70% occurring only once. This clone appeared once. The sequence derives from a woman aged 50 to 60 in a cohort exposed to, infected with or recovered from COVID-19 (not recorded which). The specimen was PBMCs or T cells enriched from blood (not recorded which). V gene TRBV7-3 combines with J gene TRBJ2-1; 13 bases are a match to TRBD2. CDR3 in DNA: TGTGCCAGCAGCTTAACTCGGACTAGCGGGAGTGGGAATGAGCAGTTCTTC. Encoded protein: CASSLTRTSGSGNEQFF.